This T cell receptor beta chain comes out of a study of OX40 agonist ivuxolimab in advanced cancers. Produced via immunoSEQ multiplex PCR; TCRdb's table is partial and in-frame only. The table includes tens of thousands of clones, about 80% detected once. This sequence was found in an adult with an advanced solid tumor such as melanoma, head and neck, liver or kidney cancer. The specimen was CD4+ or CD8+ T cells sorted from blood, collected in a trial of the OX40 agonist ivuxolimab.

CDR3 protein: CASSPLWGEGDEKLFF. CDR3 nucleotides: TGTGCCAGCAGCCCCCTCTGGGGGGAGGGGGATGAAAAACTGTTTTTT. J is TRBJ1-4 and V is TRBV4-2; perhaps TRBD1 as D (6 bases). Germline CDR1 LGHNA, CDR2 YNFKEQ. Trimming removed 4 bases from V and 6 bases from J, with 18 bases in between. This CDR3 spans 16 amino acids.